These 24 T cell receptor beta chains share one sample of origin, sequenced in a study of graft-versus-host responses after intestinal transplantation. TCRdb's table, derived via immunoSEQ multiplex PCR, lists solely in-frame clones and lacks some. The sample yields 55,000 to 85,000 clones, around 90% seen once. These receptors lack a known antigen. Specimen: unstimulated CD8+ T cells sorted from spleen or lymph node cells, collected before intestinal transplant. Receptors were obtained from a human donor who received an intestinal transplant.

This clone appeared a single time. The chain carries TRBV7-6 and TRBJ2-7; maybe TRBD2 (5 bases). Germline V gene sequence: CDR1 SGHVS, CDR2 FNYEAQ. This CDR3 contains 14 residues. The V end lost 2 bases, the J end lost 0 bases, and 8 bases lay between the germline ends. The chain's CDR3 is CASSLLEASYEQYF. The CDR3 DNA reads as TGTGCCAGCAGCTTATTGGAGGCCTCCTACGAGCAGTACTTC.

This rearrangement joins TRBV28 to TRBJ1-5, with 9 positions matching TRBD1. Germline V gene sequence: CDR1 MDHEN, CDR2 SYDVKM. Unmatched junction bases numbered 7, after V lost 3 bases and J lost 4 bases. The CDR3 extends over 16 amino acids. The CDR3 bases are TGTGCCAGCAGTTTCCTCCGGACAGGGGAAAATCAGCCCCAGCATTTT. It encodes CASSFLRTGENQPQHF.

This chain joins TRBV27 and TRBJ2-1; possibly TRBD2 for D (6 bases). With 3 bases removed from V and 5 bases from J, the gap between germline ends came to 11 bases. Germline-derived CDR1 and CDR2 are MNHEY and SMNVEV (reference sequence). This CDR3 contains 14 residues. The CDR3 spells CASSFSSGNNEQFF. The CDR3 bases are TGTGCCAGCAGTTTTAGTAGCGGAAACAATGAGCAGTTCTTC.

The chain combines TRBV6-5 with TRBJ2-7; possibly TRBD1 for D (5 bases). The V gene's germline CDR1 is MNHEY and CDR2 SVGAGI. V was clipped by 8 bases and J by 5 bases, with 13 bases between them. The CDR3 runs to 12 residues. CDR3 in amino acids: CASQGILHEQYF. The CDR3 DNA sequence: TGTGCCAGCCAGGGCATATTACACGAGCAGTACTTC.

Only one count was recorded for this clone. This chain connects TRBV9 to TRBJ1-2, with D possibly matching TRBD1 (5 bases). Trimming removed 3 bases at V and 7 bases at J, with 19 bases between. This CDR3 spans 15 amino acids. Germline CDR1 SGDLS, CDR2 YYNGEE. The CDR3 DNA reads TGTGCCAGCAGCGAGTCCTCCGGGTTCGGGGGTGGCTACACCTTC. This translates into CASSESSGFGGGYTF. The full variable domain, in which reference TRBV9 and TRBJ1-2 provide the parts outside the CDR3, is DSGVTQTPKHLITATGQRVTLRCSPRSGDLSVYWYQQSLDQGLQFLIQYYNGEERAKGNILERFSAQQFPDLHSELNLSSLELGDSALYFCASSESSGFGGGYTFGSGTRLTVV.

The CDR3 spells CASLGQGSYEQYF. Written as DNA, the CDR3 is TGTGCCAGCTTGGGACAGGGCTCCTACGAGCAGTACTTC. The V gene is TRBV27, the J gene TRBJ2-7; 9 positions agree with TRBD1. Germline V CDR1 and CDR2: MNHEY, SMNVEV (reference sequence). The J segment lost 0 bases and the V segment lost 8 bases, leaving 2 bases of the junction unmatched. The CDR3 spans 13 residues.

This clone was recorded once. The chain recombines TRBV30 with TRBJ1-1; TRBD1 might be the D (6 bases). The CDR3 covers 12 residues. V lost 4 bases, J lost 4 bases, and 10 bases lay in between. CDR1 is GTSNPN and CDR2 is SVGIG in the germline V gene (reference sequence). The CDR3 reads CAWIRGGTEAFF. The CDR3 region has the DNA TGTGCCTGGATCAGGGGTGGCACTGAAGCTTTCTTT.

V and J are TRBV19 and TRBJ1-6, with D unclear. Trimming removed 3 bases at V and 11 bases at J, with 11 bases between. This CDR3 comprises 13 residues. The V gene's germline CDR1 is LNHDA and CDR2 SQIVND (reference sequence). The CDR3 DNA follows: TGTGCCAGTAGTATCCAGATGGCCCCACCCCTCCACTTT. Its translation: CASSIQMAPPLHF.

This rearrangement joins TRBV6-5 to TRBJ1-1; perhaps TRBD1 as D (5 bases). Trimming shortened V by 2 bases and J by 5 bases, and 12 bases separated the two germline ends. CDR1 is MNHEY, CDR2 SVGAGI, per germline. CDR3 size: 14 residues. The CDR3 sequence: CASSYGEGDTEAFF. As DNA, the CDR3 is TGTGCCAGCAGTTACGGCGAAGGGGATACTGAAGCTTTCTTT.

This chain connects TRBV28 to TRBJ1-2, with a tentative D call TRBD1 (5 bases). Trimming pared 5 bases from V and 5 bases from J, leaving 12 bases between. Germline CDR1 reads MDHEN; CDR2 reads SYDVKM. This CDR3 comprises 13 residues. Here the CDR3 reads CASSLRGAYGYTF. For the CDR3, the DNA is TGTGCCAGCAGTCTTAGGGGCGCTTATGGCTACACCTTC.

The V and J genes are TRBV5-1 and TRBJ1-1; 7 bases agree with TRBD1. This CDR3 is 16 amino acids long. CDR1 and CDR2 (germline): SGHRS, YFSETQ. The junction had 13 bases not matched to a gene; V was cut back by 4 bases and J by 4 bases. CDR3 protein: CASSPESDRASTEAFF. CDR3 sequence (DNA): TGCGCCAGCAGCCCCGAGTCCGACAGGGCGTCCACTGAAGCTTTCTTT.

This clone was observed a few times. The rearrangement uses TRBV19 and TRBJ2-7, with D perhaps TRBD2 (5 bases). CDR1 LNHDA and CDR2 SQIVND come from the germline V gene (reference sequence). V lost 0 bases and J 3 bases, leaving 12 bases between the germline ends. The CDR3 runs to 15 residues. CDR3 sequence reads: CASSIDSTGNYEQYF. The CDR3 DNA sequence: TGTGCCAGTAGTATAGATTCGACCGGGAACTACGAGCAGTACTTC.

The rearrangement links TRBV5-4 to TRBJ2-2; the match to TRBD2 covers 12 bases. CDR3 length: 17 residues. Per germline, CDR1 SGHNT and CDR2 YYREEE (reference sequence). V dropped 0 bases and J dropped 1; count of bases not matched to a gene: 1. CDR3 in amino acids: CASSLGGLAGNTGELFF. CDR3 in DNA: TGTGCCAGCAGCTTGGGGGGACTAGCGGGGAACACCGGGGAGCTGTTTTTT.

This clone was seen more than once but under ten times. CDR3 nucleotide sequence: TGTGCCAGTAGTATAGCTGGAACAGGGCGATCCGGGGATGGCTACACCTTC. This gives the protein CASSIAGTGRSGDGYTF. The V gene is TRBV19, the J gene TRBJ1-2; TRBD1 is a possible D gene (6 bases). The CDR3 is 17 residues long. CDR1 and CDR2 from the germline V gene are LNHDA and SQIVND (reference sequence). V was shortened by 1 base and J by 6 bases, with 21 bases between the two germline ends.

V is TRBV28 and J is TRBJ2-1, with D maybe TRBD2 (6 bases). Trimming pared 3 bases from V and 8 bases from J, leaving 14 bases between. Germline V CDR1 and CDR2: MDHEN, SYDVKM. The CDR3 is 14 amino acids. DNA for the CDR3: TGTGCCAGCAGTTTTCGGGGGAGAGGCGATGAGCAGTTCTTC. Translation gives CASSFRGRGDEQFF.

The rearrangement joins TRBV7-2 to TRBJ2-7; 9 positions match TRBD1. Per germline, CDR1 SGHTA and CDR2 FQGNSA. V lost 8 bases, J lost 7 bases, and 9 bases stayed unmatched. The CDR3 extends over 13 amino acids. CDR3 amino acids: CASAGWTGAEQYF. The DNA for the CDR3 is TGTGCCAGCGCGGGATGGACAGGGGCAGAGCAGTACTTC.

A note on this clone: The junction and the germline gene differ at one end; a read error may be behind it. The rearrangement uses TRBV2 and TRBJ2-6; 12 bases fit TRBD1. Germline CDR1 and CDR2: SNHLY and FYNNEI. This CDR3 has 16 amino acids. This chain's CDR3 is CATPGTGGSWANVLTF. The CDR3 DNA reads TGTGCCACCCCCGGGACAGGGGGCTCTTGGGCCAACGTCCTGACTTTC. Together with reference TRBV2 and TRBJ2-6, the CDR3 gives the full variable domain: EPEVTQTPSHQVTQMGQEVILRCVPISNHLYFYWYRQILGQKVEFLVSFYNNEISEKSEIFDDQFSVERPDGSNFTLKIRSTKLEDSAMYFCATPGTGGSWANVLTFGAGSRLTVL.

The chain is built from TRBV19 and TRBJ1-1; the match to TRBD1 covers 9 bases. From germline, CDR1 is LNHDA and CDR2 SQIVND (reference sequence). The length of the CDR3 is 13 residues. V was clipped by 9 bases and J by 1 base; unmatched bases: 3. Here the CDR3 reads CASRQGENTEAFF. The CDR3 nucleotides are TGTGCCAGCCGACAGGGGGAGAACACTGAAGCTTTCTTT. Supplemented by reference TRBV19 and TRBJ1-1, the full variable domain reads DGGITQSPKYLFRKEGQNVTLSCEQNLNHDAMYWYRQDPGQGLRLIYYSQIVNDFQKGDIAEGYSVSREKKESFPLTVTSAQKNPTAFYLCASRQGENTEAFFGQGTRLTVV.

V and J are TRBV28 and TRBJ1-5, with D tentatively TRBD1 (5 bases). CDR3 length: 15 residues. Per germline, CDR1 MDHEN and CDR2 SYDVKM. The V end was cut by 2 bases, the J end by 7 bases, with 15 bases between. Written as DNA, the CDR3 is TGTGCCAGCAGTTTACTGCAGGGTTATGGACAGCCCCAGCATTTT. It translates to CASSLLQGYGQPQHF.

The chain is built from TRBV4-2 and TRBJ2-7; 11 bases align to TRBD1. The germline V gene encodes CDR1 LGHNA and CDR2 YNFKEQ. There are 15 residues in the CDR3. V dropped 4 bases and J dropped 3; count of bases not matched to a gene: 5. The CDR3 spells CASSPGTGGRYEQYF. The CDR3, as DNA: TGTGCCAGCAGCCCCGGGACAGGGGGTCGCTACGAGCAGTACTTC.

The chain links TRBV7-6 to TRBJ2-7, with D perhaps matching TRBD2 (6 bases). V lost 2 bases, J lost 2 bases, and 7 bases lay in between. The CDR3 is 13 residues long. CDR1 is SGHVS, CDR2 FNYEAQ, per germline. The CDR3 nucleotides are TGTGCCAGCAGCTTATGGGGGGCCTACGAGCAGTACTTC. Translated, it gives CASSLWGAYEQYF.

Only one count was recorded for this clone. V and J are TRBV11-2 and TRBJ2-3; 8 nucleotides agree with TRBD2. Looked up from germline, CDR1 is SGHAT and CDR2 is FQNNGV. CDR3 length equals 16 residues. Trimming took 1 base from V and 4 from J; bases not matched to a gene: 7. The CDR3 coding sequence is TGTGCCAGCAGCTTAGTAGTAGCGGGGTTCCCAGATACGCAGTATTTT. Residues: CASSLVVAGFPDTQYF.

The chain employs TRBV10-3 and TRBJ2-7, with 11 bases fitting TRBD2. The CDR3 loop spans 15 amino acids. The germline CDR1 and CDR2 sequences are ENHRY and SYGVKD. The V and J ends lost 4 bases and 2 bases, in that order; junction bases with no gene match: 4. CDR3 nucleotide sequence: TGTGCCATCAGTGTTGAACTAGCGGGAGCCTACGAGCAGTACTTC. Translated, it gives CAISVELAGAYEQYF.

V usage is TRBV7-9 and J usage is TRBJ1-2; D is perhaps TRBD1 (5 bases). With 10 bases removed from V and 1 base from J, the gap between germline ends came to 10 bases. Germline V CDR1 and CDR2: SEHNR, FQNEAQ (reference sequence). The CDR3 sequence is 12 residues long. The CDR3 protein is CATLDINYGYTF. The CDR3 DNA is TGTGCCACTCTGGACATTAACTATGGCTACACCTTC.